This T cell receptor beta chain was identified in a study of T cell responses to AZD1222 COVID-19 vaccine. Pooling covered second doses at about 4 or about 12 weeks. Note on this clone: Its antigen is unidentified.

Data came from immunoSEQ multiplex PCR; TCRdb stores just in-frame clones and leaves some out. In the table there are around 140,000 clones, roughly 93% of which are singletons. Study-wide findings and caveats: Baseline seropositivity occurred in only 5 to 7 AZD1222 recipients. Vaccination with two AZD1222 doses was followed by a rise in Spike-specific TCR breadth and depth. Reports indicate that nearly half of spike-specific TCRs are directed at unmutated variant regions.

The specimen was peripheral blood, collected 28 days after the second AZD1222 dose. The source of this sequence is an adult who received the AZD1222 COVID-19 vaccine.

CDR3 sequence (DNA): TGTGCCAGCAGCCTTGACCAACAGCCCCAGCATTTT. Residues: CASSLDQQPQHF. The chain links TRBV7-2 to TRBJ1-5, with D unresolved. Germline CDR1 reads SGHTA; CDR2 reads FQGNSA. The ends were cut back, 5 bases at V and 7 bases at J, with 9 bases in the middle. The CDR3 has 12 residues.